One and the same sample provided the 7 T cell receptor beta chains below, sequenced in a study of kidney transplant recipient with SARS-CoV-2 infection. MiXCR, run by TCRdb on the reads, gives a single entry per CDR3 protein. The repertoire consists of some 220,000 distinct CDR3 sequences, with around 28% occurring once and the leading ten covering around 7.8%. The material sequenced was a blood sample, taken at baseline and on day 111 from a kidney transplant recipient. The receptors derive from a male patient between 25 and 39 years old who had COVID-19 and was a kidney transplant recipient. The graft donor may account for some of the T cells.

This clonotype was observed at least ten times. This sequence joins TRBV4-3 and TRBJ2-2; no clear D gene. This CDR3 is built from 16 residues. V lost 0 bases, J lost 2 bases, and 10 bases lay in between. The germline V gene has CDR1 LGHNA and CDR2 YSLEER. The CDR3, as DNA: TGCGCCAGCAGCCAAGATGTTGGCACCAACACCGGGGAGCTGTTTTTT. Its protein product is CASSQDVGTNTGELFF.

This clonotype has a count of ten or more. This rearrangement joins TRBV29-1 to TRBJ1-1; D is perhaps TRBD1 (5 bases). CDR1 and CDR2 (germline): SQVTM, ANQGSEA. Trimming shortened V by 4 bases and J by 7 bases, and 10 bases separated the two germline ends. The CDR3 is 11 amino acids. CDR3 loop: CSVGQRNEAFF. For the CDR3, the DNA is TGCAGCGTTGGACAGCGAAATGAAGCTTTCTTT.

As regards this clonotype: One base away lies a much larger clone, so this may be a sequencing read error. The V call is TRBV28, the J call TRBJ2-1; 7 bases line up with TRBD2. The germline CDR1 and CDR2 sequences are MDHEN and SYDVKM. The CDR3 has 16 amino acids. DNA for the CDR3: TGTGCCAGCAGTTTCACAGTTGGCGGGGGAGGGAATGAGCAGTCCTTC. It codes for CASSFTVGGGGNEQSF.

As to this clonotype: It may be a read error: a sequence one base away is much more abundant. This chain links TRBV6-6 with TRBJ1-2, with D possibly being TRBD1 (5 bases). Germline CDR1 reads MNHNY; CDR2 reads SVGAGI (reference sequence). The CDR3 runs to 12 residues. The V end lost 11 bases, the J end lost 5 bases, and 15 bases lay between the germline ends. CDR3 sequence reads: CAGDGWLYGYTF. CDR3 DNA: TGTGCCGGGGACGGGTGGTTGTATGGCTACACCTTC.

This clonotype has ten or more counts. The chain has TRBV4-3 and TRBJ2-7; 9 bases line up with TRBD1. Germline V gene sequence: CDR1 LGHNA, CDR2 YSLEER. The CDR3 is 16 residues long. V lost 0 bases, J lost 0 bases, and 3 bases stayed unmatched. CDR3 coding DNA: TGCGCCAGCAGCCAAGACCACAGGGGGCCCTCCTACGAGCAGTACTTC. Translation gives CASSQDHRGPSYEQYF.

This clonotype has ten or more counts. The chain couples TRBV2 to TRBJ2-5; 7 bases match TRBD1. Germline CDR1 and CDR2: SNHLY and FYNNEI. V lost 6 bases to trimming and J lost 7 bases; unmatched junction nucleotides: 11. This CDR3 is built from 14 residues. The chain's CDR3 is CASSTGQARWTQYF. CDR3 bases: TGTGCCAGCAGCACCGGACAGGCCCGATGGACCCAGTACTTC.

This clonotype was seen a handful of times. V and J are TRBV28 and TRBJ2-1; 8 nucleotides line up with TRBD1. Germline loops: CDR1 MDHEN, CDR2 SYDVKM. Trimming took 3 bases from V and 1 from J; bases not matched to a gene: 11. This CDR3 is 18 amino acids long. CDR3: CASSFSRRTGSSYNEQFF. CDR3 DNA sequence: TGTGCCAGCAGTTTTTCTAGGAGGACAGGGAGTTCCTACAATGAGCAGTTCTTC.